The sequence of this TCR beta chain was determined in a study of metastatic and nonmetastatic thyroid tumors. Background on the study: Repertoires from blood and tumor or nodule tissue of malignant and benign thyroid patients were compared.

Germline V CDR1 and CDR2: LNHDA, SQIVND (reference sequence). Trimming cost V 10 bases and J 0 bases; bases outside gene matches: 8. This CDR3 has 14 residues. Patients had received no treatment of any kind before thyroid surgery. Via MiXCR, TCRdb re-called the PCR reads. This table holds about 40,000 clones, approximately 17% found once. This clone was counted a few times. This TCR came from a female donor with papillary thyroid cancer or a benign thyroid nodule (not recorded which). Some clones in this sample may be carry-over from other donors' samples. This rearrangement joins TRBV19 to TRBJ1-1; 7 bases match TRBD1. The sample comprised tumor tissue. The CDR3 nucleotides read TGTGCCACCTCAAAAAGGGGGCTGAACACTGAAGCTTTCTTT. This gives the protein CATSKRGLNTEAFF.